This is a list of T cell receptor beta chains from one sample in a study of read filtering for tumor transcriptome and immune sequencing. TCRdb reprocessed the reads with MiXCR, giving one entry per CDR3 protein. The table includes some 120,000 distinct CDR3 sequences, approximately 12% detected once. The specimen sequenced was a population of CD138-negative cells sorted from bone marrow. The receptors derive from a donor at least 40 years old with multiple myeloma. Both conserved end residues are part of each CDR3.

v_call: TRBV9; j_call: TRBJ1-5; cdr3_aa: CASSGGTHDQPQHF
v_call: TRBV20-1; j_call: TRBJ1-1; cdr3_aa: CSATDRGTEAFF
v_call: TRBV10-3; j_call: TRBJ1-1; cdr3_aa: CAIGDRGPDTEAFF
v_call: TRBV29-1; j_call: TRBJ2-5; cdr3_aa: CSISVVQETQYF
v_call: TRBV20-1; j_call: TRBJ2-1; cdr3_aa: CSASNGEKRSYNEQFF
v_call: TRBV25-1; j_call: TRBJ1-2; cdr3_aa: CASSEYEGFYGYTF
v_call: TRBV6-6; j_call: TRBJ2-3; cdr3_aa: CASSYQRGGDTQYF
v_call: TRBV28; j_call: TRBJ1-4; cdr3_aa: CARSFLGTSNEELFF
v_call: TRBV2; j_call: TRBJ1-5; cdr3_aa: CASSEALKAQPQHF
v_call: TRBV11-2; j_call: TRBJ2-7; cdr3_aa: CASSPMRGHRSYEQYF
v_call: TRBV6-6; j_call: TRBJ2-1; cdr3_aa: CASSYGGPPNNNEQFF
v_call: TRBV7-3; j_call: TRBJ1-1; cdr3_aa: CASRGANTEAFF
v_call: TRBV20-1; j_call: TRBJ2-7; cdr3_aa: CSASFSTYEQYF
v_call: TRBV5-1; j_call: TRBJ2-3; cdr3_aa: CASSLISSTDTQYF
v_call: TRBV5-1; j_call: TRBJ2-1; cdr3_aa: CASSLSTSGGNNEQFF
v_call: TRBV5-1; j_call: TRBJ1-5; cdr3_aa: CASSLQGGSQPQHF
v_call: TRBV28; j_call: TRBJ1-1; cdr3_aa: CASREGQSKNTEAFF
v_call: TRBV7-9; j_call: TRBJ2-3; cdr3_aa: CASSRSSGTDTQYF
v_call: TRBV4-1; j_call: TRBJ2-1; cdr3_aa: CASRVIAGVYNEQFF
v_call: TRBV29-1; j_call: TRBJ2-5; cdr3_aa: CSGGGHQETQYF